One and the same sample provided the 14 T cell receptor beta chains below, sequenced in a study of cytomegalovirus exposure and HLA in healthy donors. The repertoire was sequenced with immunoSEQ multiplex PCR; TCRdb's copy has only in-frame clones and lacks some. The sample lists roughly 330,000 clones; roughly 87% were seen once. The sample taken for sequencing was PBMCs. These receptors came from a woman in her 30s in good health and CMV-seropositive.

The genes are TRBV15 and TRBJ2-1; 8 nucleotides match TRBD2. In germline, CDR1 is LNHNV, CDR2 YYDKDF (reference sequence). This CDR3 is 15 amino acids long. The ends lost 6 bases at V and 4 bases at J; junction bases unmatched: 8. In DNA, the CDR3 is TGTGCCACCAGGCTAGGGCTAGCGGGTTACAATGAGCAGTTCTTC. Its protein product is CATRLGLAGYNEQFF.

This clone was detected once. In nucleotides, the CDR3 is TGCGCCAGCAGCTTGGGGACCGCTAACACCGGGGAGCTGTTTTTT. Translated, it gives CASSLGTANTGELFF. This chain links TRBV5-1 with TRBJ2-2; D is undetermined. CDR1 SGHRS and CDR2 YFSETQ come from the germline V gene. With 0 bases removed from V and 2 bases from J, the gap between germline ends came to 8 bases. CDR3 size: 15 residues.

This sequence joins TRBV10-3 and TRBJ1-2, with D possibly being TRBD1 (6 bases). V was trimmed by 6 bases and J by 0 bases, leaving 8 bases between them. There are 13 residues in the CDR3. CDR1 ENHRY and CDR2 SYGVKD come from the germline V gene. CDR3 residues: CAIRTGSNYGYTF. CDR3 bases: TGTGCCATCAGAACAGGGTCTAACTATGGCTACACCTTC.

The chain links TRBV18 to TRBJ2-7, with TRBD1 identical over 8 bases. This CDR3 comprises 14 residues. The germline gives CDR1 KGHSH, CDR2 LQKENI. Trimming took 2 bases from V and 5 from J; bases not matched to a gene: 5. CDR3 DNA sequence: TGTGCCAGCTCACCAAGGACAGGGTCAAACGAGCAGTACTTC. Residues: CASSPRTGSNEQYF. The entire variable domain, with the rest obtained from reference TRBV18 and TRBJ2-7, is as follows: NAGVMQNPRHLVRRRGQEARLRCSPMKGHSHVYWYRQLPEEGLKFMVYLQKENIIDESGMPKERFSAEFPKEGPSILRIQQVVRGDSAAYFCASSPRTGSNEQYFGPGTRLTVT.

CDR3 sequence: CAWSGGEGSPLHF. CDR3 DNA sequence: TGTGCCTGGAGTGGAGGGGAGGGATCACCCCTCCACTTT. The chain uses TRBV30 and TRBJ1-6; possibly TRBD1 for D (5 bases). Trimming removed 1 base from V and 10 bases from J, with 11 bases in between. The CDR3 is 13 amino acids. Looked up from germline, CDR1 is GTSNPN and CDR2 is SVGIG (reference sequence).

The V gene is TRBV29-1, the J gene TRBJ1-2; TRBD1 matches 8 bases. The CDR3 spans 11 residues. The V gene end was trimmed by 3 bases and the J gene end by 8 bases; junction bases not matched to a gene: 2. CDR1 is SQVTM and CDR2 is ANQGSEA in the germline V gene. The CDR3: CSVEDREGYTF. As DNA, the CDR3 is TGCAGCGTTGAGGACAGGGAAGGCTACACCTTC.

The gene calls are TRBV6-5 and TRBJ2-7; D gene uncertain. V lost 2 bases to trimming and J lost 0 bases, with 8 bases between them. The germline CDR1 and CDR2 sequences are MNHEY and SVGAGI. CDR3 length: 14 amino acids. This chain's CDR3 is CASSYVGSSYEQYF. CDR3 in DNA: TGTGCCAGCAGTTACGTCGGCAGCTCCTACGAGCAGTACTTC.

This chain connects TRBV7-9 to TRBJ1-1, with TRBD1 as a possible D gene (6 bases). CDR1 is SEHNR, CDR2 FQNEAQ, per germline (reference sequence). The CDR3 totals 13 residues. With 7 bases removed from V and 3 bases from J, the gap between germline ends came to 12 bases. CDR3 protein: CASMGGTDTEAFF. DNA for the CDR3: TGTGCCAGCATGGGGGGCACGGACACTGAAGCTTTCTTT.

V is TRBV5-6 and J is TRBJ1-2, with 11 bases matching TRBD1. CDR1 and CDR2 (germline): SGHDT, YYEEEE. V gave up 1 base and J gave up 5 bases; unmatched junction bases: 10. The CDR3 has 17 residues. CDR3 nucleotides: TGTGCCAGCAGCTTGCGGTCAGGACAGGGGGCGATTTATGGCTACACCTTC. This encodes CASSLRSGQGAIYGYTF.

This chain uses TRBV7-6 with TRBJ2-7; 8 positions agree with TRBD2. The germline V gene has CDR1 SGHVS and CDR2 FNYEAQ. The ends lost 5 bases at V and 1 base at J; junction bases unmatched: 4. This CDR3 is built from 14 residues. The CDR3 reads CASSISGGSYEQYF. The DNA for the CDR3 is TGTGCCAGCAGCATAAGCGGGGGTTCCTACGAGCAGTACTTC. Using reference TRBV7-6 and TRBJ2-7 for the parts outside the CDR3, the full variable domain is GAGVSQSPRYKVTKRGQDVALRCDPISGHVSLYWYRQALGQGPEFLTYFNYEAQQDKSGLPNDRFSAERPEGSISTLTIQRTEQRDSAMYRCASSISGGSYEQYFGPGTRLTVT.

The chain is built from TRBV29-1 and TRBJ1-1, with TRBD1 matching 7 bases. Unmatched junction bases numbered 5, after V lost 4 bases and J lost 6 bases. The CDR3 consists of 12 residues. CDR1 is SQVTM and CDR2 is ANQGSEA in the germline V gene. CDR3 bases: TGCAGCGTTGTAGGGGGCGTCTCTGAAGCTTTCTTT. Translating gives CSVVGGVSEAFF.

Only a few counts were recorded for this clone. This sequence joins TRBV20-1 and TRBJ1-6; perhaps TRBD1 as D (5 bases). The V gene's germline CDR1 is DFQATT and CDR2 SNEGSKA (reference sequence). V was clipped by 5 bases and J by 16 bases, with 9 bases between them. The CDR3 is 9 amino acids. The CDR3: CSALDKLHF. DNA for the CDR3: TGCAGTGCTTTGGACAAGCTCCACTTT.

The gene calls are TRBV5-6 and TRBJ1-4, with 10 bases that match TRBD1. Germline CDR1 reads SGHDT; CDR2 reads YYEEEE. CDR3 length: 14 residues. Trimming at V came to 4 bases and at J to 12 bases, leaving 9 bases not matched to a gene. The CDR3 DNA sequence: TGTGCCAGCAGCCAAGGGACAGGGGCGAGTGAACTGTTTTTT. Amino acid sequence: CASSQGTGASELFF.

V gene TRBV5-1 combines with J gene TRBJ2-7; D is uncertain. Germline CDR1 reads SGHRS; CDR2 reads YFSETQ. The CDR3 is 13 amino acids. Trimming pared 0 bases from V and 4 bases from J, leaving 8 bases between. CDR3 bases: TGCGCCAGCAGCTTGGGAGGAAATTACGAGCAGTACTTC. As protein: CASSLGGNYEQYF.